This T cell receptor (beta chain) was identified during a study of T cells after yellow fever vaccination. This clonotype showed up just a few times. CDR3 size: 15 residues. Trimming cost V 0 bases and J 9 bases, with 16 bases left between them. Germline CDR1 and CDR2: LNHNV and YYDKDF (reference sequence). Universal primer sites and UMIs were introduced during 5'RACE template-switching synthesis of TCR cDNA. TCRdb reanalysed the 5' RACE reads using MiXCR and keeps one entry per CDR3 protein. Among some 290,000 distinct CDR3 sequences listed, roughly 10% were seen once. Material: CD4+ T cells sorted from PBMCs, obtained 45 days after the yellow fever booster vaccination. This TCR came from a young man who received the YFV17D yellow fever vaccine. This chain joins TRBV15 and TRBJ2-3; D is uncertain. CDR3 loop: CATSREAHPMETQYF. As DNA, the CDR3 is TGTGCCACCAGCAGAGAAGCACACCCCATGGAAACGCAGTATTTT.